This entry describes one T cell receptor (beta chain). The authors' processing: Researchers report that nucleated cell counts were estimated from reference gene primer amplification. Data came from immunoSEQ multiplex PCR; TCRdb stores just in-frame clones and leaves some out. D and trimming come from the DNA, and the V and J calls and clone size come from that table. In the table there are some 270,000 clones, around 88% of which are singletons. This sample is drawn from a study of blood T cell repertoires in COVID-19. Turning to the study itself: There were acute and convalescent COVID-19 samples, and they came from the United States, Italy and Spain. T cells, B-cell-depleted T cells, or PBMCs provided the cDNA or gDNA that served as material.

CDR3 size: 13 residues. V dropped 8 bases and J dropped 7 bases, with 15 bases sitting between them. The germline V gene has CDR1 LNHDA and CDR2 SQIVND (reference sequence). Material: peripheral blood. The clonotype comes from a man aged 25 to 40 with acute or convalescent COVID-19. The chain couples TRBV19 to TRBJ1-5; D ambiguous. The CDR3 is CASGGLSGQPQHF. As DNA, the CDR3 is TGTGCCAGTGGAGGGTTGAGTGGGCAGCCCCAGCATTTT.